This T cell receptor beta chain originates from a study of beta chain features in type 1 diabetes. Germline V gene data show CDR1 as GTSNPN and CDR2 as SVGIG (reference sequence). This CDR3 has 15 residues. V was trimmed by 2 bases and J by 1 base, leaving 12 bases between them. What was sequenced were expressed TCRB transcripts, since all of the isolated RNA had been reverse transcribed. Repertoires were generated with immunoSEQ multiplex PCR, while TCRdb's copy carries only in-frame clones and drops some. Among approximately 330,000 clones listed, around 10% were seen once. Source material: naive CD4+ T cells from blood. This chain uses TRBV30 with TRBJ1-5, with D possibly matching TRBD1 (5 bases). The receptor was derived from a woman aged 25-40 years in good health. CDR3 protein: CAWSRGGLSNQPQHF. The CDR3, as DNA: TGTGCCTGGAGTAGGGGAGGCCTGAGCAATCAGCCCCAGCATTTT.